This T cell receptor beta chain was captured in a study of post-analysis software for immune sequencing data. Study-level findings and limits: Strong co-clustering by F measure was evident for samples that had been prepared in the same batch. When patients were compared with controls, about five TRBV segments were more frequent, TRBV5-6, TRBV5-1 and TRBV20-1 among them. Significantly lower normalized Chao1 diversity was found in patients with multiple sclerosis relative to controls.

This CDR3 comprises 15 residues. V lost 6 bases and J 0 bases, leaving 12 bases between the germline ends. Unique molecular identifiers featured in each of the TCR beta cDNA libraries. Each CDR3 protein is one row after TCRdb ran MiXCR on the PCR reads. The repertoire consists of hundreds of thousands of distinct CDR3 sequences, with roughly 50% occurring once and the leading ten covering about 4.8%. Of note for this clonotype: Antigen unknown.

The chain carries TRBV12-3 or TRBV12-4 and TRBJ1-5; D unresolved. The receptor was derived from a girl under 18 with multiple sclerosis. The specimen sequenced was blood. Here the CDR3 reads CASRPGTNSNQPQHF. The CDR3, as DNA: TGTGCCAGCAGGCCGGGAACAAATAGCAATCAGCCCCAGCATTTT.